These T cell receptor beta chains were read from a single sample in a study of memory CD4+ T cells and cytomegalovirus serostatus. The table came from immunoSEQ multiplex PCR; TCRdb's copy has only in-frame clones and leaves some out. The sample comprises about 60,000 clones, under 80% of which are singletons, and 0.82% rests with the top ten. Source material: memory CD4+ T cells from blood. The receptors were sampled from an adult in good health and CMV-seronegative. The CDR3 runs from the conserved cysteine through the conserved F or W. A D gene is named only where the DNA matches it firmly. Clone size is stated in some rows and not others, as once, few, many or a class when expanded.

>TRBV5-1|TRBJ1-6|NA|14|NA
TGCGCCAGCAGCTTGGGGTGGGAGAATTCACCCCTCCACTTT
CASSLGWENSPLHF
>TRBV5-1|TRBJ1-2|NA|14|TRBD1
TGCGCCAGCAGCTCGGGGACAGTTAACTATGGCTACACCTTC
CASSSGTVNYGYTF
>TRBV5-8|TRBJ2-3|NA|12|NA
TGTGCCAGCAGCCAAGGACCTGTGGGTGGGTATTTT
CASSQGPVGGYF
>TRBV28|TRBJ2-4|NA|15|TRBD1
TGTGCCAGCAGTTTTCCTACAGGGGCTAAAAACATTCAGTACTTC
CASSFPTGAKNIQYF
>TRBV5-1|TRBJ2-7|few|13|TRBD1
TGCGCCAGCACGAACTGGGACAGCTACGAGCAGTACTTC
CASTNWDSYEQYF
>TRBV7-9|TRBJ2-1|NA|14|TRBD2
TGTGCCAGCAGCTTTGGACTAGCAGAAAATGAGCAGTTCTTC
CASSFGLAENEQFF
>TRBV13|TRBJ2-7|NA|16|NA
TGTGCCAGCAGTTCGGGAGATATCGAAGGGACCTACGAGCAGTACTTC
CASSSGDIEGTYEQYF
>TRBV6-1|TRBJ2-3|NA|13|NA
TGTGCCAGCAGTGAAAGGGGTTCAGATACGCAGTATTTT
CASSERGSDTQYF
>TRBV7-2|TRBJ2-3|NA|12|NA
TGTGCCAGCAGCTTTGTTGTTGATACGCAGTATTTT
CASSFVVDTQYF
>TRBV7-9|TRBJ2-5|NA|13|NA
TGTGCCAGCAGCTTGCTCGGAGCGGAGACCCAGTACTTC
CASSLLGAETQYF